This T cell receptor beta chain came from a study of spatial heterogeneity in lung cancer. Study overall: Strong correlation linked TCR transcript counts in tumor regions to a T cell module score derived from matched bulk RNA-seq. Study-level results: The estimate shows that only about 7% of tumor T cells were covered for alpha and roughly 13% for beta chains. It was found that expanded intratumoral alpha and beta TCR counts tracked tumor mutation counts.

This clonotype has more than one count but fewer than ten. The antigen remains undetermined. TCR cDNA molecules were tagged individually, and each one carried a unique molecular identifier. TCRdb redid the calling of the 5' RACE reads with MiXCR, one entry per CDR3 protein. The sample holds 4,000 to 4,500 distinct CDR3 sequences, about 6.2% seen once. The time point is: sample taken at primary tumor resection. Frozen PBMC, nontumor lung or tumor provided whole RNA, which was sequenced unsorted. The length of the CDR3 is 13 residues. The V gene lost 0 bases and the J gene lost 1 base, with 3 bases spanning the gap. Germline V gives CDR1 GTSNPN, CDR2 SVGIG (reference sequence).

The chain has TRBV30 and TRBJ2-2; D not resolved. Sequencing used lung tumor tissue, obtained at surgery. The source is a male donor with early-stage non-small cell lung cancer. CDR3 bases: TGTGCCTGGAGTGTAATGAACACCGGGGAGCTGTTTTTT. Translating gives CAWSVMNTGELFF.